The clone carrying this T cell receptor beta chain was observed a few times. The data were obtained in a study of blood T cell repertoires in COVID-19. Generated by immunoSEQ multiplex PCR, the TCRdb table keeps only in-frame clones and is missing some. The sample carries some 170,000 clones, around 85% recorded once. This receptor was obtained from a woman in her sixties or seventies with acute or convalescent COVID-19. Input material: peripheral blood.

The CDR3 bases are TGTGCCAGCAGTGAATTTCGGACAGGGAAAGGTTACAATGAGCAGTTCTTC. Protein: CASSEFRTGKGYNEQFF. The chain couples TRBV25-1 to TRBJ2-1, with 8 nucleotides matching TRBD1. The CDR3 spans 17 residues. With 1 base clipped from V and 4 bases from J, the junction kept 9 bases outside the gene matches. Germline V CDR1 and CDR2: MGHDK, SYGVNS.